This TCR beta chain was observed in a study of blood T cell repertoires in COVID-19. Study-level information: The origin of the acute and convalescent COVID-19 samples was the United States, Italy and Spain. T cells, B-cell-depleted T cells, or PBMCs provided the cDNA or gDNA that served as material.

This CDR3 comprises 15 residues. The V gene's germline CDR1 is SEHNR and CDR2 FQNEAQ (reference sequence). The V gene end was trimmed by 4 bases and the J gene end by 1 base; junction bases not matched to a gene: 2. Source study methods: Quantification of nucleated cells was approximated via reference gene primer amplification. TCRdb keeps only in-frame clones here, not all; method: immunoSEQ multiplex PCR. The V and J calls and clone size were taken over from that table, and D and trimming were inferred from the DNA. The table shows 55,000 to 65,000 clones, with 79% occurring only once. The TCR sequence derives from a man between 60 and 75 years old with acute or convalescent COVID-19. Material for sequencing was peripheral blood. The chain has TRBV7-9 and TRBJ1-5; TRBD1 matches 9 bases. The CDR3: CASSSGQGSNQPQHF. Written as DNA, the CDR3 is TGTGCCAGCAGCTCGGGACAGGGAAGCAATCAGCCCCAGCATTTT.